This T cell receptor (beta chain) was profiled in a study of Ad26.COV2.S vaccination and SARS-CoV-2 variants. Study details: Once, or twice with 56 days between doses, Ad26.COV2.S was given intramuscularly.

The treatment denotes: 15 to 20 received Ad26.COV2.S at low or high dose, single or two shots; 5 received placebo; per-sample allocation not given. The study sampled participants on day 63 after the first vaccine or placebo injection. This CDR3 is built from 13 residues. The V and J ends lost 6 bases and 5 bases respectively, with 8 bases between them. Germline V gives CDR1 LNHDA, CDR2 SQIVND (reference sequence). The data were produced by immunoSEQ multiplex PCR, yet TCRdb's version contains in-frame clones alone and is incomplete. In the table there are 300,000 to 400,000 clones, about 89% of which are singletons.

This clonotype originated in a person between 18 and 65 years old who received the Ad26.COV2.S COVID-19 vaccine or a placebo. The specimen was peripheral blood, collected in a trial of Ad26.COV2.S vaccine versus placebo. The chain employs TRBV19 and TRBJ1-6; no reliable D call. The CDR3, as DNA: TGTGCCAGTAGATACAGCAATAATTCACCCCTCCACTTT. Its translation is CASRYSNNSPLHF.